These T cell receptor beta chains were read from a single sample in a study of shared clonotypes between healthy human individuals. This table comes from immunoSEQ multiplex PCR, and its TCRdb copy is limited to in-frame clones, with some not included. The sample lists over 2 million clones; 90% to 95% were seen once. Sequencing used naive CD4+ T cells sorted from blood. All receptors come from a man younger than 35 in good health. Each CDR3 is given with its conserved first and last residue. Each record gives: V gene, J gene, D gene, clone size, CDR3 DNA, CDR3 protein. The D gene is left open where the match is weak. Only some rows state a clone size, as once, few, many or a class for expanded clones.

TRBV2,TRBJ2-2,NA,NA,TGTGCCAGCAGTGAAGAGGCCGGGGAGCTGTTTTTT,CASSEEAGELFF
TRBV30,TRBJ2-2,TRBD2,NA,TGTGCCTGGAGTGGATTACTAGCGGGAGGTAACACCGGGGAGCTGTTTTTT,CAWSGLLAGGNTGELFF
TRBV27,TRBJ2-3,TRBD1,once,TGTGCCAGCAGTACACGGGGGACAGGGGAAGATACGCAGTATTTT,CASSTRGTGEDTQYF
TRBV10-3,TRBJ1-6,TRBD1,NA,TGTGCCATCAGCCAATGGACAGGGAATAATTCACCCCTCCACTTT,CAISQWTGNNSPLHF
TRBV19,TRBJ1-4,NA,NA,TGTGCCGGGGGGACTGGCGAAAAACTGTTTTTT,CAGGTGEKLFF
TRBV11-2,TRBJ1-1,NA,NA,TGTGCCAGCAGCTTAGACAGGGGATCTGAAGCTTTCTTT,CASSLDRGSEAFF
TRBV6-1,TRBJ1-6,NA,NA,TGTGCCAGCAGTGAGAAATCACCCCTCCACTTT,CASSEKSPLHF
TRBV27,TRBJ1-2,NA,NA,TGTGCCAGCAGTTCCATAGGGAGCGACTATGGCTACACCTTC,CASSSIGSDYGYTF
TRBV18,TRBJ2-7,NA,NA,TGTGCCAGCTCGCCGGAGCGAAACGAGCAGTACTTC,CASSPERNEQYF
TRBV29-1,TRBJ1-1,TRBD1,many,TGCAGCGTTGAAGAGGCAGGGGGTAGAAGAACTGAAGCTTTCTTT,CSVEEAGGRRTEAFF
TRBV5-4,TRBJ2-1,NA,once,TGTGCCAGCAGCTTGGCCCAACAGGGTAGTGGCAATGAGCAGTTCTTC,CASSLAQQGSGNEQFF
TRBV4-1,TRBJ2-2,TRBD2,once,TGCGCCAGCAGCCACGGGACTAGCGGGAGCTCGGGCACCGGGGAGCTGTTTTTT,CASSHGTSGSSGTGELFF
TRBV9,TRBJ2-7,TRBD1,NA,TGTGCCAGCAGCGGGGGCCCGGGACAGGGGGTCTACGAGCAGTACTTC,CASSGGPGQGVYEQYF
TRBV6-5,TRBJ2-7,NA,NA,TGTGCCAGCAGTGGCCGACAGGTATCCTACGAGCAGTACTTC,CASSGRQVSYEQYF
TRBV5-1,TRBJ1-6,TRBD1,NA,TGCGCCAGCAGCTTGGCCCCGGACAGGGTATCACCCCTCCACTTT,CASSLAPDRVSPLHF
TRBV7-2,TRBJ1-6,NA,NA,TGTGCCAGCAGTTCCCAGGGACGATCTAATTCACCCCTCCACTTT,CASSSQGRSNSPLHF
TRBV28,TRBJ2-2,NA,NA,TGTGCCAGCAGTTTCTATCCCGGCAGGGATACCGGGGAGCTGTTTTTT,CASSFYPGRDTGELFF
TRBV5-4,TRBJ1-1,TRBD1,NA,TGTGCCAGCAGACAGACAGGGGGCCACGGCACTGAAGCTTTCTTT,CASRQTGGHGTEAFF
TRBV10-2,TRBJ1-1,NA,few,TGCGCCAGCAGTGAAGGGCACACTGAAGCTTTCTTT,CASSEGHTEAFF
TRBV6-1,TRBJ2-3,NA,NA,TGTGCCAGCAACCAGGGTCGGGGCACAGATACGCAGTATTTT,CASNQGRGTDTQYF
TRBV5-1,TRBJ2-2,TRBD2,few,TGCGCCAGCAGCTTGTTAGCGGGAGCGGGGGAGCTGTTTTTT,CASSLLAGAGELFF
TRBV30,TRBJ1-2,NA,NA,TGTGCCTGGAGTCTGCGGGGAGGGTGGCATGGCTACACCTTC,CAWSLRGGWHGYTF
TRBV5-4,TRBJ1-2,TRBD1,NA,TGTGCCAGCAGCACGCCGGACAGGGGGCCCTATGGCTACACCTTC,CASSTPDRGPYGYTF
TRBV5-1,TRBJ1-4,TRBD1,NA,TGCGCCAGCAGCTTGGAGGCGGGACAGGGGGCGAGACTGTTTTTT,CASSLEAGQGARLFF
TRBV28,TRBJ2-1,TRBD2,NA,TGTGCCAGCAGTCCCAGCGGGGAGATGTACAATGAGCAGTTCTTC,CASSPSGEMYNEQFF
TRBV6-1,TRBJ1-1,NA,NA,TGTGCCAGCAGTCGAGGTGGCAACACTGAAGCTTTCTTT,CASSRGGNTEAFF
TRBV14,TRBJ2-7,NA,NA,TGTGCCAGCAGCCCAGCCACGCGTGGCATCCTCTCCTACGAGCAGTACTTC,CASSPATRGILSYEQYF
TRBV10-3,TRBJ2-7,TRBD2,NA,TGTGCCATCAGTGATGGGGTAGCGGGCTGGGAGCAGTACTTC,CAISDGVAGWEQYF
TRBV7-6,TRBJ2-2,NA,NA,TGTGCCAGCAGAAGAACCGGGATACTCAATCAGACCGGGGAGCTGTTTTTT,CASRRTGILNQTGELFF
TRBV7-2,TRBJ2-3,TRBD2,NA,TGTGCCAGCAGCCCCAGACTGGGACTAGCGGACCGATCCGAAAAGTTT,CASSPRLGLADRSEKF
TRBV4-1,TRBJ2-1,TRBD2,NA,TGCGCCAGCAGCCAAGATTGGCTAGCGGGGAGCGGCGAGCAGTTCTTC,CASSQDWLAGSGEQFF
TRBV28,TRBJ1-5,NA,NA,TGTGCCAGCAGTTTAAGGCCTAAGAATCAGCCCCAGCATTTT,CASSLRPKNQPQHF
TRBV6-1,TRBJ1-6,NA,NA,TGTGCCAGCAGTAGACAGACAATTAATTCACCCCTCCACTTT,CASSRQTINSPLHF
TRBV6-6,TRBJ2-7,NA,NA,TGTGCCAGCAGTTACGTTGGCAGGTTGGACTACGAGCAGTACTTC,CASSYVGRLDYEQYF
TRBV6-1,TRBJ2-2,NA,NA,TGTGCCAGCATCAGGGGACCTAACACCGGGGAGCTGTTTTTT,CASIRGPNTGELFF
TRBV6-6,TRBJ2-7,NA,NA,TGTGCCAGCAGTCGACCTCCCTACGAGCAGTACTTC,CASSRPPYEQYF